A selection of T cell receptor beta chains follows, all from one sample in a study of CD8+CD57+ T cells in acquired aplastic anemia. Each CDR3 protein gets one entry after TCRdb re-called the reads with MiXCR. The data show about 200,000 distinct CDR3 sequences, about 37% seen once. The material sequenced was sorted CD4+, CD8+, or CD8+CD57+ T cells (not recorded which) from PBMCs. These TCRs come from a human donor in good health, serving as a control. Each CDR3 is given with its conserved first and last residue. A D gene is named only where the DNA matches it firmly. Size is omitted from some rows. Given values are once, few, many or a class for expanded clones.

cdr3_aa | cdr3_nt | clone_size | j_call | v_call | d_call
CASTLAGAHNEQFF | TGTGCCAGCACCCTCGCGGGGGCCCACAATGAGCAGTTCTTC | . | TRBJ2-1 | TRBV6-1 | .
CASSLMISGNTIYF | TGTGCCAGCAGCTTAATGATCTCTGGAAACACCATATATTTT | many | TRBJ1-3 | TRBV7-2 | .
CASSAGTGVDEQYF | TGTGCCAGCAGCGCCGGGACAGGGGTCGACGAGCAGTACTTC | many | TRBJ2-7 | TRBV2 | TRBD1
CSAMGGGSSYNEQFF | TGCAGTGCTATGGGCGGGGGAAGCTCCTACAATGAGCAGTTCTTC | . | TRBJ2-1 | TRBV20-1 | TRBD2
CASSPTGAAGYTF | TGTGCCAGCAGTCCCACTGGTGCGGCGGGCTACACCTTC | many | TRBJ1-2 | TRBV12-3/TRBV12-4 | .
CASSPSRRSYNEQFF | TGTGCCAGCTCACCGTCGCGGCGTTCGTACAATGAGCAGTTCTTC | . | TRBJ2-1 | TRBV18 | .
CASSEDRAGDTQYF | TGTGCCAGCAGTGAGGACAGGGCCGGAGATACGCAGTATTTT | few | TRBJ2-3 | TRBV2 | TRBD1
CASSESITGTGELFF | TGCGCCAGCAGTGAGTCGATCACCGGGACCGGGGAGCTGTTTTTT | . | TRBJ2-2 | TRBV10-1 | .
CASSLGLAGGSDTQYF | TGTGCCAGCAGCCTGGGACTAGCGGGGGGTTCAGATACGCAGTATTTT | . | TRBJ2-3 | TRBV7-4 | TRBD2
CSARDMRIQAVGPQHF | TGCAGTGCTAGAGATATGCGCATCCAGGCCGTGGGGCCCCAGCATTTT | many | TRBJ1-5 | TRBV20-1 | .
CATSDPSGVETQYF | TGTGCCACCAGTGACCCTAGCGGGGTGGAGACCCAGTACTTC | many | TRBJ2-5 | TRBV24-1 | TRBD2
CASSNRVGSYEQYF | TGCGCCAGCAGCAACAGGGTTGGGTCCTACGAGCAGTACTTC | many | TRBJ2-7 | TRBV5-1 | .
CASSGQGGGHQPQHF | TGCGCCAGCAGTGGACAAGGGGGGGGGCATCAGCCCCAGCATTTT | . | TRBJ1-5 | TRBV10-1 | .
CATSRDRVGYGYTF | TGTGCCACCAGCAGAGACAGGGTCGGCTATGGCTACACCTTC | many | TRBJ1-2 | TRBV15 | .
CASSQVRGTSGRASYNEQFF | TGCGCCAGCAGCCAAGTCCGGGGGACTAGCGGGAGGGCCTCCTACAATGAGCAGTTCTTC | . | TRBJ2-1 | TRBV4-1 | TRBD2
CASSLRGDRVRTEAFF | TGTGCCAGCAGCTTAAGAGGGGACAGGGTAAGGACTGAAGCTTTCTTT | many | TRBJ1-1 | TRBV7-9 | TRBD1
CASSPGQWYMNTEAFF | TGTGCCAGCAGCCCTGGACAGTGGTACATGAACACTGAAGCTTTCTTT | . | TRBJ1-1 | TRBV14 | .
CAISGFAGDHEQYF | TGTGCCATCAGTGGCTTTGCGGGAGACCACGAGCAGTACTTC | . | TRBJ2-7 | TRBV10-3 | TRBD2
CASSSPGTRGKDEQFF | TGTGCCAGTAGTTCGCCCGGGACTAGGGGCAAAGATGAGCAGTTCTTC | many | TRBJ2-1 | TRBV19 | TRBD2
CASSTKTGDEQYF | TGTGCCAGCAGCACCAAAACAGGGGACGAGCAGTACTTC | many | TRBJ2-7 | TRBV7-8 | TRBD1